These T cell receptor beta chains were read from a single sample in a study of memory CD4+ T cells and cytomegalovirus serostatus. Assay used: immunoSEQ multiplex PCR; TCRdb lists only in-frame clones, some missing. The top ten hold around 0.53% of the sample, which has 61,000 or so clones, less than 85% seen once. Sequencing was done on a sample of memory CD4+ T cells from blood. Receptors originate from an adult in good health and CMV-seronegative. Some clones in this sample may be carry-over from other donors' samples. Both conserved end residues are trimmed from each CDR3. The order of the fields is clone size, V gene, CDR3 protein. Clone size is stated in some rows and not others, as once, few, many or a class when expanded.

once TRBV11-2 ASSVRTGTNTGELF
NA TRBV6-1 ASTRMRGRAEAF
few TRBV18 ASSPPVGRNTEAF
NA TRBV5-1 ASSSRPQETQY
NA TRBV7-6 ASSSGQESGEQY
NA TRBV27 ASSLRGMAKNIQY
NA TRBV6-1 ASSPYSGRDTEAF
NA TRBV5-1 ASSPGTSYNSPLH
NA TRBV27 ASSLSGGTEAF
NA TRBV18 ASSSEAVYEQY
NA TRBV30 AWSVLPGLDQETQY
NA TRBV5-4 ATGQGANEKLF
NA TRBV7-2 ASSLGAGAIIYEQY
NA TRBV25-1 ASSEGGSRGYNEQF
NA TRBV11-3 ASSVGLAGGETQY
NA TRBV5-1 ASSLVVTGVEQY
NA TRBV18 ASSPGGTDTQY
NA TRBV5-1 ASSLDNREGF